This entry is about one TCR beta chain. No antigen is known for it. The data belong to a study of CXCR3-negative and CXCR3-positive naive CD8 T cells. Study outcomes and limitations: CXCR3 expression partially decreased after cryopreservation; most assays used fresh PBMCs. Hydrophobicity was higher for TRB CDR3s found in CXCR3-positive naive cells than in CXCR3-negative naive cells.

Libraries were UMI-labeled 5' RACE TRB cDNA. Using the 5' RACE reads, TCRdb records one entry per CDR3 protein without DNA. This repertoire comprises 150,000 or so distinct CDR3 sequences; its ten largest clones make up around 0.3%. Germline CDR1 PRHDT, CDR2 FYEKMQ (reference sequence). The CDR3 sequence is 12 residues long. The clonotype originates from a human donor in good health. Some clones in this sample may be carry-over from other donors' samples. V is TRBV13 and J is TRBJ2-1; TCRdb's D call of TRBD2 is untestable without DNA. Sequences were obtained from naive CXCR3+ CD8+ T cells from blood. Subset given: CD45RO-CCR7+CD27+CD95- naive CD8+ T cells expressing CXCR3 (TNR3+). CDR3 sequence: CASRISAGGEFF.